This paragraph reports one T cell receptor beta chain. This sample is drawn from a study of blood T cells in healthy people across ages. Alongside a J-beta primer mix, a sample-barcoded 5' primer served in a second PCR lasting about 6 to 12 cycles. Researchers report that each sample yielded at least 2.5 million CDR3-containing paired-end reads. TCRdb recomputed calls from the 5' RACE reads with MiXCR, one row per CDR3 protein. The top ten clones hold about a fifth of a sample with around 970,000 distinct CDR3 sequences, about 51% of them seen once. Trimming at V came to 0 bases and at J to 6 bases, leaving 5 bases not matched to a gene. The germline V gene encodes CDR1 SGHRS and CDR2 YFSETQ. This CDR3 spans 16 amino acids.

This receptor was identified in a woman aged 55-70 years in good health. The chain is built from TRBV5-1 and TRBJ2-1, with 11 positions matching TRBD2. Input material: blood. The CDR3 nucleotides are TGCGCCAGCAGCTTGGATGGACTAGCGGGCTCCAATGAGCAGTTCTTC. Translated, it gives CASSLDGLAGSNEQFF.